This TCR beta chain appears in the sequencing data of a study of T cell changes during pregnancy in multiple sclerosis. Some clones are missing from TCRdb's copy, which holds only in-frame ones; the method was immunoSEQ multiplex PCR. The sample lists tens of thousands of clones, about 88% occurring once. Trimming removed 6 bases from V and 6 bases from J, with 5 bases in between. The germline V gene encodes CDR1 LGHNT and CDR2 FRNRAP. The CDR3 extends over 11 amino acids. The TCR originated in a female donor in good health, enrolled as a control in a pregnancy study. The sequencing here drew on CD8+ T cells from peripheral blood mononuclear cells, taken after pregnancy. The chain joins TRBV12-5 to TRBJ1-4; D gene unclear. The CDR3 protein is CASGLDEKLFF. The CDR3 nucleotides are TGTGCTAGTGGCCTAGATGAAAAACTGTTTTTT.